This T cell receptor (beta chain) originates from a study of cytomegalovirus exposure and HLA in healthy donors. CDR3 length: 15 residues. J was trimmed by 2 bases and V by 3 bases; bases with no gene match: 5. Looked up from germline, CDR1 is LNHDA and CDR2 is SQIVND (reference sequence). Notes on this clone: Its antigen remains unknown.

Whole-study findings and limits: Reports indicated that the classifier achieved high specificity and sensitivity in diagnosing cytomegalovirus status. Confirmation in vitro established that a few CMV-associated chains were specific for CMV antigens. The finding came from a later analysis; first-cohort TCR clusters tended to co-occur in the 120 or so validation repertoires.

Profiling relied on immunoSEQ multiplex PCR, and the TCRdb table lists in-frame clones only, not all of them. The sample has 200,000 or so clones; 75% to 95% are singletons. The chain links TRBV19 to TRBJ2-7, with 9 nucleotides matching TRBD2. The TCR was taken from a woman aged 18-35 years in good health and CMV-seronegative. The sequenced material came from PBMCs. For the CDR3, the DNA is TGTGCCAGTAGTATCGGGCTAGCGGGAACCTACGAGCAGTACTTC. Translated: CASSIGLAGTYEQYF.